The 5 T cell receptor beta chains below come from one sample, sequenced in a study of tumor and adjacent non-tumor tissue in lung cancer. No cell sorting was done before RNA was extracted from the tissue. TCRbeta libraries were built with three rounds of nested PCR, modified from ARM-PCR. One entry per CDR3 protein results from TCRdb running MiXCR on the multiplex PCR reads. The sample holds 120,000 to 150,000 distinct CDR3 sequences, around 67% seen once. Sequencing was performed on lung tumor tissue. These receptors came from a man in his 60s with small cell lung cancer.

This clonotype was counted at least ten times. V is TRBV6-5 and J is TRBJ2-2; 7 bases are a match to TRBD2. Germline CDR1 is MNHEY and CDR2 is SVGAGI. The CDR3 contains 14 residues. V lost 2 bases to trimming and J lost 7 bases; unmatched junction nucleotides: 4. CDR3 sequence reads: CASSYTGGGGELFF. The CDR3 DNA is TGTGCCAGCAGTTACACGGGGGGAGGCGGGGAGCTGTTTTTT.

This clonotype was detected once. The genes are TRBV20-1 and TRBJ2-1, with D uncertain. V was pared by 2 bases and J by 12 bases, with 14 bases between. In germline, CDR1 is DFQATT, CDR2 SNEGSKA (reference sequence). The CDR3 totals 12 residues. DNA for the CDR3: TGCAGTGCTAGACCTAAGCTTATTGGGCAGTTCTTC. This codes for CSARPKLIGQFF.

With regard to this clonotype: The junction departs from germline at one end; a sequencing error may be responsible. The chain employs TRBV4-1 and TRBJ2-1, with 8 bases identical to TRBD1. In germline, CDR1 is MGHRA, CDR2 YSYEKL. CDR3 length: 15 residues. CDR3 sequence: CASGQEDREYNWQFF. The CDR3 DNA follows: TGCGCCAGCGGCCAAGAGGACAGGGAATACAATTGGCAGTTCTTC.

Comments on this clonotype: At one of its ends the junction is not consistent with the germline gene, which may arise from a read error. The chain couples TRBV5-1 to TRBJ2-5; no reliable D call. The CDR3 contains 14 residues. Germline V gene lookup returns CDR1 SGHRS and CDR2 YFSETQ. DNA of the CDR3: TGCCCCAGCAGCTTGGGGAAAGCACAAGAGACCCAGTACTTC. It translates to CPSSLGKAQETQYF.

There are many counts of this clonotype. J is TRBJ1-6 and V is TRBV12-3 or TRBV12-4; a possible D gene is TRBD1 (5 bases). Trimming pared 5 bases from V and 7 bases from J, leaving 12 bases between. This CDR3 has 14 residues. The CDR3 loop reads CASSLRDWNSPLHF. The CDR3 region has the DNA TGTGCCAGCAGTCTCAGGGACTGGAATTCACCCCTCCACTTT.